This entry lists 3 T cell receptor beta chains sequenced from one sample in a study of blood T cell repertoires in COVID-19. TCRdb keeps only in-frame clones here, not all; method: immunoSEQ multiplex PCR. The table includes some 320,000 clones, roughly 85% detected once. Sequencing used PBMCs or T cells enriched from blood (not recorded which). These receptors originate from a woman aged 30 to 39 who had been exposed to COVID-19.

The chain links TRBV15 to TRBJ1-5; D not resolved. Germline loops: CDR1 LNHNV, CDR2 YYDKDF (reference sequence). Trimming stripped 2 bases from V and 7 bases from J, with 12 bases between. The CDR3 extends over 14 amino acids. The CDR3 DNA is TGTGCCACCAGCAGACGGGAGGACGGGCAGCCCCAGCATTTT. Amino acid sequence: CATSRREDGQPQHF.

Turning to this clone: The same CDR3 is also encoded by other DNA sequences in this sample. CDR3 DNA: TGTGCCTGGAGTGTATCCTCGGTACAAGAGACCCAGTACTTC. Translated: CAWSVSSVQETQYF. The chain carries TRBV30 and TRBJ2-5; D not certain. The length of the CDR3 is 14 residues. Germline CDR1 is GTSNPN and CDR2 is SVGIG (reference sequence). V was pared by 0 bases and J by 2 bases, with 10 bases between.

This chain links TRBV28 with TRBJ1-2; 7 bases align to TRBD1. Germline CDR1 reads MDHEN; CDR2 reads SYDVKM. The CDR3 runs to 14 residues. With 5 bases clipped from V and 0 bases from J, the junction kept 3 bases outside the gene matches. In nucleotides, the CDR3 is TGTGCCAGCAGTCGACAGGGCGCTAACTATGGCTACACCTTC. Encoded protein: CASSRQGANYGYTF.